The source of this T cell receptor (beta chain) is a study of identical twins (dated by TCRdb to 2016 to 2017). Regarding the complete study: To test whether fetal clonotypes persist, the study used deep sequencing on TCR alpha and beta repertoires from monozygotic twins, unrelated adults of various ages, and cord blood. To rule out contamination, replicate twin experiments were performed at different times with different library preparation protocols. What the research found in general, with its limitations: Compared with coincidental sharing between unrelated individuals, out-of-frame TCR alpha sequences shared between twins had an excess of sequences with low generation probability. Conclusions relied on cross-sectional statistical analysis, since the same donors could not be followed over many years. The excess sharing between twins in beta out-of-frame sequences was weaker because fewer shared sequences reduced the signal-to-noise ratio. Abundant cord blood beta clonotypes carried fewer insertions; young adult naive repertoires showed a weaker similar trend, while memory repertoires showed none. Invariant T cells such as MAIT and iNKT could partly confound zero-insertion analyses, although diverse VJ usage argued against such confounding for most clonotypes. Out-of-frame TCR alpha sharing in monozygotic twins was systematically underestimated by recombination models, whereas sharing between unrelated individuals was in agreement with the recombination models.

This clonotype was observed a few times. This clone's antigen is unknown. No much larger clone exists at a distance of one base, and base qualities are not known. Every donor was a healthy Caucasian. Three pairs of female monozygotic twins, all aged about 18 to 30 years, were included in the twin cohort. Positive isolation kits from Invitrogen were used to isolate the CD4+ and CD8+ T cell populations. V was cut back by 6 bases and J by 2 bases, leaving a gap of 12 bases between them. The cysteine opens and the phenylalanine closes a CDR3 of 14 amino acids. Only CDR3 DNA is held: 42 bases, read in frame from base 1. CDR1 is given as MGHDK and CDR2 as SYGVNS, both from the germline V gene. The library was prepared using 5' RACE. The sequencing machine was an Illumina HiSeq 2000. Template switching added a universal primer binding site, and the final cDNA carried a unique molecular identifier that allowed TCR cDNA molecules to be counted accurately. First-strand cDNA for TCR alpha and beta chains was synthesized from specific primers in the conserved constant-segment region. To control for contamination, every cDNA library was double barcoded, receiving both a SMART-Mk sample barcode and Illumina barcodes. Two successive PCR steps introduced TruSeq adapter sequences along with Illumina sample barcodes. Sequencing of the TCR alpha and beta cDNA libraries was done on the Illumina HiSeq platform using custom primers. The original pipeline was this. Unique molecular identifiers were extracted from raw reads with MiGEC, and CDR3 positions were determined with MiXCR. For each individual, recombination models were inferred using an EM algorithm with the repgenHMM and IGoR tools. The tcR package in R was used for shared clonotype analysis, with sharing normalized by the product of cloneset sizes. To study raw recombination free of thymic and clonal selection effects, out-of-frame nonproductive sequences were analyzed. Starting from the raw public reads, TCRdb applied fastp trimming at Q25, assembled clones with MiXCR and retained in-frame beta chains. Each CDR3 protein appears once, grouped with its most common genes and DNA. TCRdb, not the original authors, processed these V and J calls. Present in this sample are some 190,000 distinct CDR3 sequences, about a sixth of which were seen just once. The ten largest clones represent 40% of the sample.

The same sample was also used in a study of T cells expressing NK-cell markers. The second paper further reports: In sorted CD3+CD56+NKG2C+, CD3+CD56+NKG2C- and CD3+CD56-NKG2C+ T-cell subsets from several donors, TCR beta-chain repertoires were profiled. Seven of the eight sequenced donors were HCMV-seropositive and one was HCMV-seronegative. In several experiments an anti-gammadeltaTCR antibody was added to restrict sorting to alphabetaTCR-expressing T cells. In over 5 donors, the dominant CD3+CD56+NKG2C+ clonotypes were among the top 10 CD8+ clonotypes and accounted for about 1.0-7.5% of CD8+ T cells. Those dominant clonotypes were again the most abundant among CD3+CD56-NKG2C+ cells in four donors, at roughly 25-65%. Whether the expanded NKG2C-expressing T cell clones were specific for HCMV antigens remained unclear. Randomly selected healthy volunteers, three men and five women, were used as the eight sequenced donors. HCMV-specific IgG was detected in serum with a commercial ELISA kit to determine HCMV serostatus. MIGEC was used to demultiplex reads and group reads by UMI, and MiTCR was used to assemble and quantify clonotypes. To exclude erroneous sequences, any TCR cDNA sequence not supported by at least two reads was discarded. The tcR package was used for downstream repertoire analysis, and clonotypes were matched across fractions by CDR3 nucleotide sequence plus V segment. VDJmatch was used to annotate antigen specificity against VDJdb, with one amino acid substitution in CDR3 allowed.

In this chain, TRBV25-1 is recombined with TRBJ2-3, with a weak D call of TRBD1 (5 bases match). Material: CD8+ T cells sorted from blood. This clonotype was obtained from a woman younger than 35 in good health. This receptor carries the CDR3 CASRGPHFTDTQYF. The DNA sequence follows: TGTGCCAGCAGGGGGCCCCATTTCACAGATACGCAGTATTTT.